Each of the 21 T cell receptor beta chains below was sequenced from the same sample in a study of beta chain features in type 1 diabetes listed by TCRdb under 2018. Library preparation employed the immunoSEQ multiplex PCR assay. All of the isolated RNA was reverse transcribed with the High Capacity cDNA Reverse Transcription Kit, so expressed TCRB transcripts were sequenced. TCRdb stores this immuneACCESS table with in-frame sequences only. Part of the clones is absent; in the studies checked, under half of the shortfall reflects unresolved V genes, and no reason is known for the rest. For this sample the table gives a few hundred thousand clones, of which around 20% were detected only once. The ten largest make up under 0.055% of the sample. The specimen sequenced was naive CD4+ T cells from blood. The sample's cell subset or site, from its label and the paper: true naive CD4+ T cells. The receptors derive from a woman younger than 30 in good health.

The rearrangement uses TRBV30 and TRBJ1-5, with D perhaps TRBD1 (5 bases). Trimming left V 2 bases short and J 2 bases short, with 10 bases between. CDR3 size: 14 residues. Germline assignment: CDR1 GTSNPN and CDR2 SVGIG (reference sequence). The DNA of the CDR3 is TGTGCCTGGAGTACCGACAGCCGCAATCAGCCCCAGCATTTT. Its translation: CAWSTDSRNQPQHF.

This clone was seen a handful of times. J is TRBJ2-7 and V is TRBV25-1; 14 bases line up with TRBD2. With V trimmed by 3 bases and J by 5 bases, 12 bases remained unmatched. The germline V gene has CDR1 MGHDK and CDR2 SYGVNS. The CDR3 runs to 18 residues. The CDR3 spells CASSDPGTSGRVRDEQYF. CDR3 nucleotides: TGTGCCAGCAGTGACCCCGGGACTAGCGGGAGAGTACGGGACGAGCAGTACTTC.

This chain links TRBV2 with TRBJ2-1; the D is unclear. V was clipped by 6 bases and J by 8 bases, with 14 bases between them. CDR1 SNHLY and CDR2 FYNNEI come from the germline V gene. CDR3 size: 13 residues. DNA of the CDR3: TGTGCCAGCAGGCCTACCTTGATTTATGAGCAGTTCTTC. Residues: CASRPTLIYEQFF. Complete variable domain (other parts from reference TRBV2 and TRBJ2-1): EPEVTQTPSHQVTQMGQEVILRCVPISNHLYFYWYRQILGQKVEFLVSFYNNEISEKSEIFDDQFSVERPDGSNFTLKIRSTKLEDSAMYFCASRPTLIYEQFFGPGTRLTVL.

The V and J genes are TRBV14 and TRBJ2-5; weak D call: TRBD1 (5 bases). V was trimmed by 2 bases and J by 7 bases, leaving 11 bases between them. Per the germline V gene, CDR1 is SGHDN and CDR2 is FVKESK. The CDR3 runs 13 residues. The CDR3, as DNA: TGTGCCAGCAGCCAAACCGGCCAGGGGACCCAGTACTTC. As protein: CASSQTGQGTQYF.

The chain carries TRBV30 and TRBJ2-5; TRBD2 agrees at 10 bases. CDR3 length equals 15 residues. The germline CDR1 and CDR2 sequences are GTSNPN and SVGIG (reference sequence). Germline trimming cut 0 bases from V and 1 base from J; bases unmatched to any gene: 2. The CDR3 sequence is CAWSVAGGRQETQYF. The DNA of the CDR3 is TGTGCCTGGAGTGTAGCGGGGGGGCGCCAAGAGACCCAGTACTTC. Full variable domain (rest looked up from reference TRBV30 and TRBJ2-5): SQTIHQWPATLVQPVGSPLSLECTVEGTSNPNLYWYRQAAGRGLQLLFYSVGIGQISSEVPQNLSASRPQDRQFILSSKKLLLSDSGFYLCAWSVAGGRQETQYFGPGTRLLVL.

This clone has a handful of counts. V usage is TRBV11-1 and J usage is TRBJ2-7; weak D call: TRBD2 (6 bases). CDR3 length equals 15 residues. V lost 2 bases to trimming and J lost 0 bases, with 11 bases between them. CDR1 is SGHAT, CDR2 FQDESV, per germline (reference sequence). The CDR3 reads CASSLMGEVSYEQYF. DNA of the CDR3: TGTGCCAGCAGCTTAATGGGGGAGGTCTCCTACGAGCAGTACTTC.

V usage is TRBV5-5 and J usage is TRBJ2-3; 7 bases fit TRBD1. The CDR3 totals 15 residues. CDR1 and CDR2 from the germline V gene are SGHKS and YYEKEE (reference sequence). Losses at the gene ends were 1 base for V and 6 bases for J; bases not matched to a gene: 8. The chain's CDR3 is CASSLSSQGVDTQYF. DNA of the CDR3: TGTGCCAGCAGCTTGAGTAGCCAGGGGGTCGATACGCAGTATTTT.

The V call is TRBV2, the J call TRBJ2-1; 7 bases map to TRBD2. CDR3 length equals 14 residues. CDR1 and CDR2 (germline): SNHLY, FYNNEI. The trim removed 6 bases at V and 5 bases at J, leaving 7 bases unmatched. The CDR3 reads CASRERDWNNEQFF. The CDR3 DNA sequence: TGTGCCAGCAGAGAGCGGGATTGGAACAATGAGCAGTTCTTC.

The chain couples TRBV23-1 to TRBJ2-5, with D possibly being TRBD2 (5 bases). TRBV23-1 is an ORF, with its function uncertain. Trimming pared 1 base from V and 5 bases from J, leaving 11 bases between. The CDR3 is 14 amino acids. DNA of the CDR3: TGCGCCAGCAGTCAATTCGAGGGCCGGGAGACCCAGTACTTC. Translation: CASSQFEGRETQYF.

V and J are TRBV6-1 and TRBJ2-4, with 8 bases matching TRBD2. V was pared by 0 bases and J by 2 bases, with 6 bases of the junction left unmatched. Per the germline V gene, CDR1 is MNHNS and CDR2 is SASEGT. The CDR3 length is 17 residues. The CDR3 reads CASSEAGGRSSKNIQYF. For the CDR3, the DNA is TGTGCCAGCAGTGAAGCCGGCGGGAGGAGTTCCAAAAACATTCAGTACTTC.

The chain couples TRBV5-1 to TRBJ2-3; D perhaps matches TRBD2 (5 bases). The CDR3 spans 15 residues. Trimming removed 0 bases from V and 2 bases from J, with 10 bases in between. Germline values: CDR1 SGHRS, CDR2 YFSETQ. CDR3 nucleotides: TGCGCCAGCAGCTTGGCGGACTCCACCACAGATACGCAGTATTTT. The encoded protein is CASSLADSTTDTQYF. Drawing the rest from reference TRBV5-1 and TRBJ2-3, the complete variable domain is KAGVTQTPRYLIKTRGQQVTLSCSPISGHRSVSWYQQTPGQGLQFLFEYFSETQRNKGNFPGRFSGRQFSNSRSEMNVSTLELGDSALYLCASSLADSTTDTQYFGPGTRLTVL.

In nucleotides, the CDR3 is TGTGCCTGGAGGGTTCAGTGGAACTATGGCTACACCTTC. Translation gives CAWRVQWNYGYTF. The genes are TRBV30 and TRBJ1-2; D is uncertain. This CDR3 spans 13 amino acids. Germline V CDR1 and CDR2: GTSNPN, SVGIG (reference sequence). Trimming removed 3 bases from V and 2 bases from J, with 10 bases in between. Filled out from reference TRBV30 and TRBJ1-2, the complete variable domain reads SQTIHQWPATLVQPVGSPLSLECTVEGTSNPNLYWYRQAAGRGLQLLFYSVGIGQISSEVPQNLSASRPQDRQFILSSKKLLLSDSGFYLCAWRVQWNYGYTFGSGTRLTVV.

This clone was counted a few times. The gene calls are TRBV4-1 and TRBJ1-6, with D perhaps TRBD1 (6 bases). V was clipped by 8 bases and J by 9 bases, with 11 bases between them. This CDR3 is built from 12 residues. Looked up from germline, CDR1 is MGHRA and CDR2 is YSYEKL. DNA of the CDR3: TGCGCCAGCGGAACAGGGATTTCACCCCTCCACTTT. This gives the protein CASGTGISPLHF.

This clone was found a few times. This chain links TRBV6-1 with TRBJ1-2; no definite D call. CDR1 is MNHNS and CDR2 is SASEGT in the germline V gene. This CDR3 comprises 12 residues. Trimming took 0 bases from V and 7 from J, leaving 6 bases between them. The CDR3: CASSEAPGGYTF. CDR3 in DNA: TGTGCCAGCAGTGAAGCGCCAGGTGGCTACACCTTC.

This clone turned up a few times. The rearrangement uses TRBV7-9 and TRBJ2-1; 11 bases are shared with TRBD2. This CDR3 is 15 amino acids long. CDR1 and CDR2 (germline): SEHNR, FQNEAQ (reference sequence). Trimming cost V 4 bases and J 3 bases; bases outside gene matches: 2. CDR3 bases: TGTGCCAGCAGCTCTGGGACTAGCGGCTACAATGAGCAGTTCTTC. Residues: CASSSGTSGYNEQFF.

In the case of this clone: A much larger clone sits a single nucleotide away, making a read error possible. The same CDR3 arises from other DNA sequences in this sample as well. The chain joins TRBV14 to TRBJ1-1, with D possibly TRBD1 on 6 matching bases. Deletions cut 4 bases from V and 1 base from J, with 7 bases between. This CDR3 is built from 13 residues. The germline V gene encodes CDR1 SGHDN and CDR2 FVKESK. The CDR3 DNA reads as TGTGCCAGCAGCCTACAGGGGAACACTGAAGCTTTCTTT. The encoded protein is CASSLQGNTEAFF. The full variable domain, its missing parts supplied by reference TRBV14 and TRBJ1-1, is EAGVTQFPSHSVIEKGQTVTLRCDPISGHDNLYWYRRVMGKEIKFLLHFVKESKQDESGMPNNRFLAERTGGTYSTLKVQPAELEDSGVYFCASSLQGNTEAFFGQGTRLTVV.

Points on this clone: The identical CDR3 is also encoded by other nucleotide sequences in the sample. The V gene is TRBV5-1, the J gene TRBJ2-7; D unresolved. The V and J ends lost 2 bases and 0 bases respectively, with 9 bases between them. Germline CDR1 SGHRS, CDR2 YFSETQ. CDR3 length equals 14 residues. CDR3 in amino acids: CASSLQTSSYEQYF. The CDR3 DNA is TGCGCCAGCAGCTTACAGACAAGCTCCTACGAGCAGTACTTC.

The chain carries TRBV4-2 and TRBJ1-1; 7 bases map to TRBD1. The CDR3 has 13 amino acids. V trimming: 2 bases; J trimming: 10 bases; junction bases outside the gene matches: 7. Germline CDR1 reads LGHNA; CDR2 reads YNFKEQ. CDR3 region: CASSQPDRVSAFF. The CDR3 bases are TGTGCCAGCAGCCAACCAGACAGGGTTTCAGCTTTCTTT.

This clone has only a few counts. The rearrangement links TRBV9 to TRBJ2-1; D not resolved. Germline values: CDR1 SGDLS, CDR2 YYNGEE. This CDR3 region has 13 residues. V shed 0 bases and J shed 6 bases, with 7 bases lying between them. CDR3 nucleotide sequence: TGTGCCAGCAGCGTAGGAAACTTCAATGAGCAGTTCTTC. Protein sequence: CASSVGNFNEQFF.

The chain carries TRBV5-4 and TRBJ1-1, with D possibly TRBD1 on 5 matching bases. Per germline, CDR1 SGHNT and CDR2 YYREEE (reference sequence). The CDR3 has 14 amino acids. V lost 0 bases and J 3 bases, leaving 9 bases between the germline ends. CDR3 amino acids: CASSLEGRYTEAFF. CDR3 nucleotides: TGTGCCAGCAGCTTGGAGGGGAGGTACACTGAAGCTTTCTTT.

In this sample, this clone turned up a few times. The J gene is TRBJ2-3, the V gene TRBV11-2, with TRBD2 identical over 13 bases. With V trimmed by 5 bases and J by 4 bases, 3 bases remained unmatched. Germline-derived CDR1 and CDR2 are SGHAT and FQNNGV. The CDR3 is 15 amino acids. The CDR3 here is CASSLLAGGADTQYF. The CDR3 bases are TGTGCCAGCAGCCTACTAGCGGGGGGGGCAGATACGCAGTATTTT.